These 21 T cell receptor beta chains share one sample of origin, sequenced in a study of CD8+ T cells in alopecia areata. Treatment meaning: oral pan-JAK inhibitor, 5-10 mg twice daily. Extracted RNA was reverse transcribed into cDNA, the sequencing template. The table came from immunoSEQ multiplex PCR; TCRdb's copy has only in-frame clones and leaves some out. Altogether more than 200,000 clones are present, less than 50% being singletons, with the ten largest covering approximately 2.9%. Sequenced here: CD4+ T cells sorted from blood, sampled at approximately week 36, from a patient treated with tofacitinib. The source is a human donor with alopecia areata.

This clone appeared a few times. The DNA for the CDR3 is TGTGCTAGTGGTCCTCCGGAGGGTAAGCAGTTCTTC. Translation: CASGPPEGKQFF. V is TRBV12-5 and J is TRBJ2-1; TRBD2 might be the D (6 bases). The germline V gene encodes CDR1 LGHNT and CDR2 FRNRAP. Trimming took 5 bases from V and 11 from J, leaving 13 bases between them. This CDR3 has 12 residues.

This sequence joins TRBV5-1 and TRBJ1-1; TRBD1 matches 8 bases. CDR1 is SGHRS, CDR2 YFSETQ, per germline. This CDR3 spans 15 amino acids. The junction had 6 bases not matched to a gene; V was cut back by 4 bases and J by 1 base. CDR3 in amino acids: CASSDMGQENTEAFF. In DNA, the CDR3 is TGCGCCAGCAGCGACATGGGACAGGAGAACACTGAAGCTTTCTTT.

The CDR3 coding sequence is TGTGCCAGCAGTGAGTCACAGGGTGTTAACACCATATATTTT. Protein sequence: CASSESQGVNTIYF. This rearrangement joins TRBV25-1 to TRBJ1-3, with D possibly matching TRBD1 (6 bases). Trimming shortened V by 3 bases and J by 7 bases, and 13 bases separated the two germline ends. The length of the CDR3 is 14 residues. The germline V gene has CDR1 MGHDK and CDR2 SYGVNS.

The V gene is TRBV30, the J gene TRBJ2-5; no clear D gene. The CDR3 spans 12 residues. With 0 bases removed from V and 5 bases from J, the gap between germline ends came to 7 bases. The V gene's germline CDR1 is GTSNPN and CDR2 SVGIG (reference sequence). This chain's CDR3 is CAWSVLKETQYF. Here the CDR3 DNA reads TGTGCCTGGAGTGTACTCAAGGAGACCCAGTACTTC.

This clone was counted a few times. The same CDR3 is also encoded by other DNA sequences in this sample. This sequence joins TRBV28 and TRBJ2-7; TRBD2 might be the D (5 bases). Per germline, CDR1 MDHEN and CDR2 SYDVKM. V lost 6 bases and J lost 2, with 17 bases in between. CDR3 length equals 15 residues. This CDR3 reads CASSSAAPGAYEQYF. CDR3 nucleotides: TGTGCCAGCAGCTCAGCGGCCCCGGGCGCCTACGAGCAGTACTTC.

This rearrangement joins TRBV6-5 to TRBJ2-3; D ambiguous. Between the trimmed V and J ends, which lost 7 bases and 4 bases, there was a span of 6 bases. The CDR3 totals 11 residues. Germline V gene sequence: CDR1 MNHEY, CDR2 SVGAGI. The CDR3 is CASKASDTQYF. CDR3 in DNA: TGTGCCAGCAAAGCCTCAGATACGCAGTATTTT.

The chain employs TRBV10-3 and TRBJ2-3, with 8 bases lining up with TRBD2. The trim removed 4 bases at V and 4 bases at J, leaving 7 bases unmatched. This CDR3 is 15 amino acids long. Germline V CDR1 and CDR2: ENHRY, SYGVKD. This chain's CDR3 is CAISVQAGAADTQYF. DNA for the CDR3: TGTGCCATCAGTGTACAAGCGGGAGCCGCAGATACGCAGTATTTT.

This clone turned up a few times. The V and J genes are TRBV5-1 and TRBJ2-5; TRBD2 matches 11 bases. CDR3 length equals 14 residues. The ends lost 4 bases at V and 5 bases at J; junction bases unmatched: 4. Germline V CDR1 and CDR2: SGHRS, YFSETQ. CDR3 region: CASSPLAGGETQYF. CDR3 DNA sequence: TGCGCCAGCAGCCCCTTAGCGGGAGGGGAGACCCAGTACTTC. Looking up the rest from reference TRBV5-1 and TRBJ2-5 gives the full variable domain: KAGVTQTPRYLIKTRGQQVTLSCSPISGHRSVSWYQQTPGQGLQFLFEYFSETQRNKGNFPGRFSGRQFSNSRSEMNVSTLELGDSALYLCASSPLAGGETQYFGPGTRLLVL.

V and J are TRBV30 and TRBJ2-7, with D unclear. This CDR3 has 13 amino acids. V lost 0 bases and J lost 3, with 9 bases in between. In germline, CDR1 is GTSNPN, CDR2 SVGIG (reference sequence). CDR3 DNA: TGTGCCTGGAGTGTAAGGGCGAACTACGAGCAGTACTTC. Translation: CAWSVRANYEQYF.

With respect to this clone: The same CDR3 can be traced to other DNA sequences in this sample. The rearrangement uses TRBV30 and TRBJ1-1; D ambiguous. The V end was cut by 0 bases, the J end by 0 bases, with 5 bases between. Germline lookup yields CDR1 GTSNPN and CDR2 SVGIG (reference sequence). This CDR3 is 13 amino acids long. CDR3 loop: CAWSVGLNTEAFF. CDR3 DNA: TGTGCCTGGAGTGTCGGTCTGAACACTGAAGCTTTCTTT.

The rearrangement uses TRBV2 and TRBJ1-1; 12 nucleotides align to TRBD1. Germline trimming cut 5 bases from V and 6 bases from J; bases unmatched to any gene: 4. This CDR3 is built from 14 residues. Germline V gives CDR1 SNHLY, CDR2 FYNNEI. Here the CDR3 reads CASSRGQGASEAFF. CDR3 coding DNA: TGTGCCAGCAGTAGGGGACAGGGGGCGTCTGAAGCTTTCTTT.

This chain connects TRBV18 to TRBJ2-1; 11 nucleotides agree with TRBD2. The CDR3 runs 15 residues. Germline V gene data show CDR1 as KGHSH and CDR2 as LQKENI. The ends lost 3 bases at V and 2 bases at J; junction bases unmatched: 0. The CDR3 spells CASSPGLAAYNEQFF. The CDR3 coding sequence is TGTGCCAGCTCACCGGGACTAGCGGCCTACAATGAGCAGTTCTTC. Full variable domain (rest looked up from reference TRBV18 and TRBJ2-1): NAGVMQNPRHLVRRRGQEARLRCSPMKGHSHVYWYRQLPEEGLKFMVYLQKENIIDESGMPKERFSAEFPKEGPSILRIQQVVRGDSAAYFCASSPGLAAYNEQFFGPGTRLTVL.

The chain has TRBV30 and TRBJ2-1; 10 nucleotides match TRBD1. V lost 2 bases to trimming and J lost 8 bases; unmatched junction nucleotides: 15. Per the germline V gene, CDR1 is GTSNPN and CDR2 is SVGIG (reference sequence). The CDR3 has 17 residues. This CDR3 reads CAWSTGGTGEFKHEQFF. In DNA, the CDR3 is TGTGCCTGGAGTACAGGAGGGACAGGGGAGTTTAAGCATGAGCAGTTCTTC. Full variable domain (rest looked up from reference TRBV30 and TRBJ2-1): SQTIHQWPATLVQPVGSPLSLECTVEGTSNPNLYWYRQAAGRGLQLLFYSVGIGQISSEVPQNLSASRPQDRQFILSSKKLLLSDSGFYLCAWSTGGTGEFKHEQFFGPGTRLTVL.

The chain uses TRBV19 and TRBJ2-7; D uncertain. V was trimmed by 7 bases and J by 0 bases, leaving 10 bases between them. The CDR3 is 13 residues long. In germline, CDR1 is LNHDA, CDR2 SQIVND (reference sequence). CDR3 nucleotides: TGTGCCAGTACCGCCGGGCCCTCCTACGAGCAGTACTTC. Translated: CASTAGPSYEQYF.

This clone has only a few counts. The chain joins TRBV30 to TRBJ1-5; weak D call: TRBD1 (6 bases). Deletions cut 7 bases from V and 2 bases from J, with 9 bases between. This CDR3 contains 12 residues. Germline CDR1 and CDR2: GTSNPN and SVGIG (reference sequence). CDR3 region: CAFRQGNQPQHF. The CDR3 bases are TGTGCCTTCCGACAGGGCAATCAGCCCCAGCATTTT.

This clone has a single count. The V and J genes are TRBV5-1 and TRBJ2-7; TRBD2 matches 11 bases. With V trimmed by 2 bases and J by 2 bases, 6 bases remained unmatched. This CDR3 is 16 amino acids long. Germline CDR1 reads SGHRS; CDR2 reads YFSETQ. The CDR3 loop reads CASSFNIAGGAYEQYF. The CDR3 DNA follows: TGCGCCAGCAGCTTCAACATAGCGGGAGGGGCCTACGAGCAGTACTTC.

This clone was picked up a small number of times. V and J are TRBV9 and TRBJ2-7; 8 bases are a match to TRBD1. This CDR3 is built from 17 residues. Losses at the gene ends were 4 bases for V and 5 bases for J; bases not matched to a gene: 17. CDR1 and CDR2 (germline): SGDLS, YYNGEE. The CDR3 bases are TGTGCCAGCAGCTCTCAAGCCCTCGACAGGGGTCGGAACGAGCAGTACTTC. The encoded protein is CASSSQALDRGRNEQYF.

The V call is TRBV6-5, the J call TRBJ2-2, with 11 bases that match TRBD1. J was trimmed by 7 bases and V by 10 bases; bases with no gene match: 11. This CDR3 is 15 amino acids long. Germline lookup yields CDR1 MNHEY and CDR2 SVGAGI. In DNA form, the CDR3 reads TGTGCCACGAACCCGGGACAGGGGGTAAACGGGGAGCTGTTTTTT. Translating gives CATNPGQGVNGELFF.

The V gene is TRBV6-5, the J gene TRBJ1-2; perhaps TRBD1 as D (5 bases). CDR1 MNHEY and CDR2 SVGAGI come from the germline V gene. The CDR3 has 15 residues. Between the trimmed V and J ends, which lost 7 bases and 4 bases, there was a span of 19 bases. Here the CDR3 reads CASTSYQGIGYGYTF. CDR3 in DNA: TGTGCCAGCACCTCCTACCAGGGAATCGGCTATGGCTACACCTTC.

The V call is TRBV18, the J call TRBJ2-2; TRBD2 matches at 8 bases. V lost 2 bases, J lost 9 bases, and 8 bases stayed unmatched. CDR3 length: 15 residues. Germline V gene lookup returns CDR1 KGHSH and CDR2 LQKENI. The CDR3 loop is CASSPTVGLARELFF. As DNA, the CDR3 is TGTGCCAGCTCACCAACAGTCGGACTAGCCAGGGAGCTGTTTTTT. Together with reference TRBV18 and TRBJ2-2, the CDR3 gives the full variable domain: NAGVMQNPRHLVRRRGQEARLRCSPMKGHSHVYWYRQLPEEGLKFMVYLQKENIIDESGMPKERFSAEFPKEGPSILRIQQVVRGDSAAYFCASSPTVGLARELFFGEGSRLTVL.

The chain couples TRBV7-2 to TRBJ1-5; D perhaps matches TRBD1 (6 bases). Trimming shortened V by 5 bases and J by 6 bases, and 14 bases separated the two germline ends. This CDR3 has 14 residues. Germline CDR1 reads SGHTA; CDR2 reads FQGNSA. CDR3 loop: CASSGQLGSQPQHF. The CDR3 DNA follows: TGTGCCAGCAGCGGACAGTTGGGGTCTCAGCCCCAGCATTTT.